This T cell receptor (beta chain) was sequenced during a study of control samples from healthy donors and cancer patients. Profiled with immunoSEQ multiplex PCR; TCRdb holds only in-frame clones, not every one. The data hold 98,000 or so clones, with around 90% observed a single time. V was trimmed by 2 bases and J by 0 bases, leaving 7 bases between them. In germline, CDR1 is MNHNS, CDR2 SASEGT. This CDR3 is built from 15 residues. The source of this sequence is a woman between 65 and 79 years old in good health. Material for sequencing was blood. The rearrangement joins TRBV6-1 to TRBJ1-4; D remains ambiguous. CDR3 loop: CASSELPATNEKLFF. DNA for the CDR3: TGTGCCAGCAGTGAACTCCCAGCAACTAATGAAAAACTGTTTTTT.